These 26 T cell receptor beta chains were all obtained from the same sample, sequenced in a study of cytomegalovirus exposure and HLA in healthy donors. The PCR had 60 Vbeta and 13 Jbeta primers. TCRdb's table, derived via immunoSEQ multiplex PCR, lists solely in-frame clones and lacks some. In the table there are under 150,000 clones, roughly 79% of which are singletons. Sample: PBMCs. The receptor set was obtained from a middle-aged woman in good health and CMV-seronegative.

The chain carries TRBV30 and TRBJ1-2; D remains ambiguous. This CDR3 spans 13 amino acids. The germline V gene encodes CDR1 GTSNPN and CDR2 SVGIG (reference sequence). Trimming stripped 5 bases from V and 5 bases from J, with 15 bases between. CDR3 sequence: CAWGGKSVYGYTF. CDR3 nucleotides: TGTGCCTGGGGCGGAAAGAGCGTGTATGGCTACACCTTC.

V gene TRBV27 combines with J gene TRBJ2-5, with D possibly being TRBD1 (5 bases). The germline V gene encodes CDR1 MNHEY and CDR2 SMNVEV (reference sequence). Trimming pared 2 bases from V and 8 bases from J, leaving 15 bases between. The CDR3 sequence is 14 residues long. The CDR3, as DNA: TGTGCCAGCAGTTTAAGGGCCCTAGGGGATACCCAGTACTTC. Translated: CASSLRALGDTQYF.

The sample holds a few counts of this clone. The rearrangement joins TRBV6-4 to TRBJ1-1, with D uncertain. This CDR3 comprises 13 residues. Germline V gives CDR1 MRHNA, CDR2 SNTAGT. Trimming left V 3 bases short and J 1 base short, with 6 bases between. The CDR3 is CASSEQKNTEAFF. The CDR3 DNA follows: TGTGCCAGCAGTGAACAAAAGAACACTGAAGCTTTCTTT.

The chain is built from TRBV6-1 and TRBJ2-7; D unclear. Germline assignment: CDR1 MNHNS and CDR2 SASEGT. This CDR3 is 13 amino acids long. The V gene lost 7 bases and the J gene lost 3 bases, with 13 bases spanning the gap. CDR3 protein: CASILRNGYEQYF. The CDR3 DNA reads TGTGCCAGCATTTTGAGGAACGGCTACGAGCAGTACTTC.

The V call is TRBV10-2, the J call TRBJ1-1, with a possible D match to TRBD1 (6 bases). This CDR3 contains 13 residues. Trimming left V 6 bases short and J 1 base short, with 9 bases between. Germline lookup yields CDR1 WSHSY and CDR2 SAAADI. Here the CDR3 DNA reads TGCGCCAGCAGGTGGGACACGAACACTGAAGCTTTCTTT. As protein: CASRWDTNTEAFF.

This CDR3 is CASIPGTGYSPLHF. The CDR3 DNA is TGTGCCAGCATCCCGGGGACAGGGTATTCACCCCTCCACTTT. This chain links TRBV2 with TRBJ1-6, with TRBD1 matching 9 bases. V lost 7 bases to trimming and J lost 8 bases; unmatched junction nucleotides: 6. The CDR3 spans 14 residues. Germline V gene lookup returns CDR1 SNHLY and CDR2 FYNNEI. Complete variable domain (other parts from reference TRBV2 and TRBJ1-6): EPEVTQTPSHQVTQMGQEVILRCVPISNHLYFYWYRQILGQKVEFLVSFYNNEISEKSEIFDDQFSVERPDGSNFTLKIRSTKLEDSAMYFCASIPGTGYSPLHFGNGTRLTVT.

The chain carries TRBV29-1 and TRBJ2-7, with TRBD1 matching over 7 bases. From germline, CDR1 is SQVTM and CDR2 ANQGSEA. V lost 7 bases, J lost 3 bases, and 6 bases stayed unmatched. The length of the CDR3 is 12 residues. CDR3 nucleotides: TGCAGCGGCGGCCGGGACAGCTACGAGCAGTACTTC. It is translated as CSGGRDSYEQYF.

This chain uses TRBV29-1 with TRBJ1-2, with TRBD1 as a possible D gene (6 bases). Between the trimmed V and J ends, which lost 6 bases and 3 bases, there was a span of 14 bases. The V gene's germline CDR1 is SQVTM and CDR2 ANQGSEA. The length of the CDR3 is 13 residues. This CDR3 reads CSVLQGSDYGYTF. CDR3 bases: TGCAGCGTGCTACAGGGATCGGACTATGGCTACACCTTC.

This clone was detected once. The chain carries TRBV6-4 and TRBJ1-6; the D gene is possibly TRBD1 (5 bases). The germline V gene has CDR1 MRHNA and CDR2 SNTAGT. Deletions cut 10 bases from V and 5 bases from J, with 21 bases between. This CDR3 contains 16 residues. CDR3 region: CAITHGPSGDNSPLHF. In DNA form, the CDR3 reads TGTGCCATAACCCATGGGCCCTCGGGGGATAATTCACCCCTCCACTTT.

The J gene is TRBJ2-3, the V gene TRBV19; TRBD2 matches at 13 bases. V gave up 9 bases and J gave up 3 bases; unmatched junction bases: 3. Germline CDR1 reads LNHDA; CDR2 reads SQIVND (reference sequence). The CDR3 is 14 amino acids. Here the CDR3 DNA reads TGTGCCAGCACTAGCGGGGGGGGTACAGATACGCAGTATTTT. Protein: CASTSGGGTDTQYF.

The V call is TRBV28, the J call TRBJ2-7; 7 bases line up with TRBD1. The CDR3 length is 14 residues. Germline assignment: CDR1 MDHEN and CDR2 SYDVKM. Unmatched junction bases numbered 8, after V lost 3 bases and J lost 6 bases. CDR3 amino acids: CASSFRQGWGEQYF. CDR3 nucleotides: TGTGCCAGCAGTTTCCGACAGGGCTGGGGCGAGCAGTACTTC.

This clone was recorded a few times. This sequence joins TRBV18 and TRBJ2-2, with 8 bases identical to TRBD2. Germline V gene sequence: CDR1 KGHSH, CDR2 LQKENI. Trimming removed 3 bases from V and 6 bases from J; junction bases left unmatched: 3. This CDR3 region has 14 residues. CDR3 in DNA: TGTGCCAGCTCACCGGGACTAGGGGCCGGGGAGCTGTTTTTT. It is translated as CASSPGLGAGELFF.

The V gene is TRBV7-2, the J gene TRBJ1-3; no clear D. There are 14 residues in the CDR3. The germline CDR1 and CDR2 sequences are SGHTA and FQGNSA. The V and J ends lost 4 bases and 4 bases respectively, with 11 bases between them. CDR3 nucleotides: TGTGCCAGCAGCTCGGGTCTTCCCGGAAACACCATATATTTT. Amino acid sequence: CASSSGLPGNTIYF.

The J gene is TRBJ1-2, the V gene TRBV5-1; D is unclear. CDR1 is SGHRS, CDR2 YFSETQ, per germline. The CDR3 extends over 13 amino acids. Trimming left V 4 bases short and J 6 bases short, with 13 bases between. In DNA, the CDR3 is TGCGCCAGCAGCCTAGTGGGTGGTGATGGCTACACCTTC. This translates into CASSLVGGDGYTF.

A single count supports this clone. This chain connects TRBV5-6 to TRBJ1-1, with D perhaps matching TRBD1 (6 bases). From germline, CDR1 is SGHDT and CDR2 YYEEEE. The CDR3 extends over 14 amino acids. Trimming removed 3 bases at V and 4 bases at J, with 13 bases between. CDR3 in DNA: TGTGCCAGCAGCTACAGGGATAGGGCCACTGAAGCTTTCTTT. Its protein product is CASSYRDRATEAFF.

This CDR3 reads CARPRSEQFF. In nucleotides, the CDR3 is TGTGCAAGACCTCGGAGTGAGCAGTTCTTC. V usage is TRBV12-2 and J usage is TRBJ2-1; TRBD2 is taken as the D call from the table, unchecked against the DNA. TRBV12-2 constitutes a pseudogene. This CDR3 has 10 amino acids.

This chain links TRBV4-2 with TRBJ2-1; TRBD2 aligns across 13 bases. Trimming cost V 3 bases and J 8 bases; bases outside gene matches: 10. The germline gives CDR1 LGHNA, CDR2 YNFKEQ. This CDR3 contains 17 residues. The CDR3 region has the DNA TGTGCCAGCAGCCACGGGAAACTAGCGGGAGGGCTTGATGAGCAGTTCTTC. This codes for CASSHGKLAGGLDEQFF.

The chain combines TRBV10-2 with TRBJ1-5, with D tentatively TRBD1 (5 bases). Trimming removed 0 bases at V and 0 bases at J, with 9 bases between. The CDR3 is 16 residues long. Germline values: CDR1 WSHSY, CDR2 SAAADI. CDR3 in DNA: TGCGCCAGCAGTGAGTCCGGACAATATAGCAATCAGCCCCAGCATTTT. Its protein product is CASSESGQYSNQPQHF.

The chain combines TRBV23-1 with TRBJ2-3, with D tentatively TRBD1 (5 bases). TRBV23-1 is labeled an ORF, and its function is uncertain. V gave up 0 bases and J gave up 6 bases, with 16 bases separating them. The CDR3 is 16 amino acids. CDR3 protein: CASSQSVAGLTDTQYF. The DNA of the CDR3 is TGCGCCAGCAGTCAATCGGTAGCAGGGCTGACCGATACGCAGTATTTT.

V usage is TRBV29-1 and J usage is TRBJ1-4; D is perhaps TRBD1 (6 bases). This CDR3 region has 12 residues. CDR1 and CDR2 (germline): SQVTM, ANQGSEA. Trimming stripped 6 bases from V and 4 bases from J, with 9 bases between. Here the CDR3 DNA reads TGCAGCGTACAGGGAAGTAATGAAAAACTGTTTTTT. Its protein is CSVQGSNEKLFF.

The table lists this clone with a few counts. V is TRBV9 and J is TRBJ1-2, with no clear D. Germline V gene sequence: CDR1 SGDLS, CDR2 YYNGEE. The length of the CDR3 is 12 residues. The V end was cut by 0 bases, the J end by 8 bases, with 8 bases between. CDR3 DNA sequence: TGTGCCAGCAGCGTAGATGAGGGAGGCTACACCTTC. Protein sequence: CASSVDEGGYTF.

The chain employs TRBV19 and TRBJ2-7; the D is unclear. Per germline, CDR1 LNHDA and CDR2 SQIVND (reference sequence). The CDR3 is made up of 13 amino acids. Trimming left V 0 bases short and J 6 bases short, with 9 bases between. The CDR3 sequence is CASSIDVLREQYF. The CDR3 bases are TGTGCCAGTAGTATAGATGTCCTTCGCGAGCAGTACTTC.

This clone showed up just once. This chain uses TRBV30 with TRBJ2-5, with a weak D call TRBD2 (6 bases). The CDR3 runs to 11 residues. Per the germline V gene, CDR1 is GTSNPN and CDR2 is SVGIG (reference sequence). V dropped 6 bases and J dropped 4 bases, with 9 bases sitting between them. CDR3 coding DNA: TGTGCCTGCATGGGGGGAGAGACCCAGTACTTC. Protein: CACMGGETQYF.

The V and J genes are TRBV28 and TRBJ2-1, with 8 bases identical to TRBD2. CDR1 MDHEN and CDR2 SYDVKM come from the germline V gene. The ends lost 3 bases at V and 1 base at J; junction bases unmatched: 11. This CDR3 is built from 18 residues. The CDR3 DNA is TGTGCCAGCAGTTTTATAGCGGGGTCAGGTTCGTCCTACAATGAGCAGTTCTTC. Translating gives CASSFIAGSGSSYNEQFF.

The chain combines TRBV9 with TRBJ1-2, with D maybe TRBD1 (6 bases). V lost 0 bases and J lost 3, with 6 bases in between. The CDR3 totals 13 residues. Germline V CDR1 and CDR2: SGDLS, YYNGEE. The CDR3 sequence is CASSVGTDYGYTF. The CDR3 DNA reads TGTGCCAGCAGCGTAGGGACAGACTATGGCTACACCTTC.

The V and J genes are TRBV6-5 and TRBJ2-1; 8 bases line up with TRBD2. The CDR3 totals 15 residues. Trimming removed 4 bases from V and 0 bases from J; junction bases left unmatched: 2. CDR1 MNHEY and CDR2 SVGAGI come from the germline V gene. The DNA of the CDR3 is TGTGCCAGCAGTTTTAGCGGGGACTCCTACAATGAGCAGTTCTTC. Translating gives CASSFSGDSYNEQFF.